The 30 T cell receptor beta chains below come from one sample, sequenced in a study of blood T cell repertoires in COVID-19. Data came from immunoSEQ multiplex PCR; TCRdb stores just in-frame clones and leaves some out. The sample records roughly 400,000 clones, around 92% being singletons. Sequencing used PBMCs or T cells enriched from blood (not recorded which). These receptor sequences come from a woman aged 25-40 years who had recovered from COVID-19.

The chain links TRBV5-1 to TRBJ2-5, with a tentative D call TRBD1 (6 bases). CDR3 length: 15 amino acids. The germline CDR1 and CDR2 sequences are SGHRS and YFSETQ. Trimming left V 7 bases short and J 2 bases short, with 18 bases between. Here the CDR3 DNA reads TGCGCCAGCCGTCCGGTGCCACAGGGACAAGAGACCCAGTACTTC. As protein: CASRPVPQGQETQYF.

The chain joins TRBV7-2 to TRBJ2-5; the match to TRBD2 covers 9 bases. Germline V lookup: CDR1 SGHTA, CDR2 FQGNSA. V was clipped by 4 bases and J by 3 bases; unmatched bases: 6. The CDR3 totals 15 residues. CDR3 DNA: TGTGCCAGCAGCTATAGCGGGGGAACCGAAGAGACCCAGTACTTC. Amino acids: CASSYSGGTEETQYF.

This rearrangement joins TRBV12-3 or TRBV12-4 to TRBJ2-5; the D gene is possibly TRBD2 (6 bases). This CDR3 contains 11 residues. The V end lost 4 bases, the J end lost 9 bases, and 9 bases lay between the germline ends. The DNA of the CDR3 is TGTGCCAGCAGTTCCAGGGACTCCCAGTACTTC. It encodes CASSSRDSQYF.

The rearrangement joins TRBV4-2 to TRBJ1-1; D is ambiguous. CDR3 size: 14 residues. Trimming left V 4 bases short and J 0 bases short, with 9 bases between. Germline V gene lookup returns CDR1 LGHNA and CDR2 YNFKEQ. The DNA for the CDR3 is TGTGCCAGCAGCCCTCCGGGGTTGAACACTGAAGCTTTCTTT. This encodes CASSPPGLNTEAFF.

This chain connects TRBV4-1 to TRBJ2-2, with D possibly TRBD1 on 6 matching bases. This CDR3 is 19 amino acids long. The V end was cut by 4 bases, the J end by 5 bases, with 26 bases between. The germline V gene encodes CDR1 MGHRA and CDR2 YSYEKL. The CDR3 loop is CASSPMGLTGHGITGELFF. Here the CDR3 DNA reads TGCGCCAGCAGCCCAATGGGGTTGACAGGTCACGGCATTACCGGGGAGCTGTTTTTT.

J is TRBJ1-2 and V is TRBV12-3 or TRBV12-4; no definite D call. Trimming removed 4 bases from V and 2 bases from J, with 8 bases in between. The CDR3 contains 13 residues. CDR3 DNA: TGTGCCAGCAGTTCGATTAGAAACTATGGCTACACCTTC. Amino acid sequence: CASSSIRNYGYTF.

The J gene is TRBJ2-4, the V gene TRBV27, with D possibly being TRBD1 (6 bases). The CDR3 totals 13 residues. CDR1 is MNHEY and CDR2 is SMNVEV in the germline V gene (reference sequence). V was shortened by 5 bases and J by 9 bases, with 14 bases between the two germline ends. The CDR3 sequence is CASSGTGQSIQYF. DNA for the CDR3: TGTGCCAGCAGTGGAACAGGGCAGAGCATTCAGTACTTC.

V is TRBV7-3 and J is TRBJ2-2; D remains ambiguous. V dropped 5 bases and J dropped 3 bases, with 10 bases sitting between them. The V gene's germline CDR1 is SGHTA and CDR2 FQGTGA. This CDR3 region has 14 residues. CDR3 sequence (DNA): TGTGCCAGCAGCCCCTCGGCGGACACCGGGGAGCTGTTTTTT. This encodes CASSPSADTGELFF. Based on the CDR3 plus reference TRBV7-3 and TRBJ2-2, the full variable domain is GAGVSQTPSNKVTEKGKYVELRCDPISGHTALYWYRQSLGQGPEFLIYFQGTGAADDSGLPNDRFFAVRPEGSVSTLKIQRTERGDSAVYLCASSPSADTGELFFGEGSRLTVL.

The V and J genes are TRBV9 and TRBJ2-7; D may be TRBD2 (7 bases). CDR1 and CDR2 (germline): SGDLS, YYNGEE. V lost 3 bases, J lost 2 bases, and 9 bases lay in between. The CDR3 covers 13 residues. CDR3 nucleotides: TGTGCCAGCAGCGCGGGGGGCCCCTACGAGCAGTACTTC. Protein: CASSAGGPYEQYF.

CDR3 residues: CASSQGQGQGSPLHF. As DNA, the CDR3 is TGTGCCAGCAGCCAAGGACAGGGGCAGGGATCACCCCTCCACTTT. The chain carries TRBV3-1 (or the pseudogene TRBV3-2) and TRBJ1-6, with TRBD1 matching over 8 bases. The germline gives CDR1 LGHDT, CDR2 YNNKEL (reference sequence). Trimming took 1 base from V and 10 from J; bases not matched to a gene: 6. The CDR3 length is 15 residues.

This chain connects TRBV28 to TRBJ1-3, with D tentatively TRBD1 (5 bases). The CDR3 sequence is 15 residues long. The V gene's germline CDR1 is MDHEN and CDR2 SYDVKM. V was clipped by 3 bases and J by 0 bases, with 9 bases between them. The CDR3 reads CASSFWGGSGNTIYF. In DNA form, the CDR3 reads TGTGCCAGCAGTTTTTGGGGCGGCTCTGGAAACACCATATATTTT.

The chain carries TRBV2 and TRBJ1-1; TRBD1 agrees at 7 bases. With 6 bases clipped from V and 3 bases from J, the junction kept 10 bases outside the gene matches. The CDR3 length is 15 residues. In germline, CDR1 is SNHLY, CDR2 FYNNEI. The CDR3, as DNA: TGTGCCAGCAGGTGGGGACAGACCAAATACACTGAAGCTTTCTTT. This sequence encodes CASRWGQTKYTEAFF.

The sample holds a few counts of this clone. CDR3 sequence: CASSLSAGAADTQYF. CDR3 nucleotides: TGTGCCAGCAGCTTAAGTGCGGGGGCGGCAGATACGCAGTATTTT. The chain couples TRBV7-9 to TRBJ2-3; D might be TRBD2 (7 bases). Trimming cost V 2 bases and J 4 bases, with 13 bases left between them. The germline CDR1 and CDR2 sequences are SEHNR and FQNEAQ (reference sequence). The CDR3 is made up of 15 amino acids.

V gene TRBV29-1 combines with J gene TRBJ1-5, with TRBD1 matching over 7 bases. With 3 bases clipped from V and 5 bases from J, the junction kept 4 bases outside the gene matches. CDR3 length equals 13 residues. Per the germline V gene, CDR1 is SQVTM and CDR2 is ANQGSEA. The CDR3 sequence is CSVEGDRDQPQHF. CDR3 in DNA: TGCAGCGTTGAGGGGGACAGAGATCAGCCCCAGCATTTT.

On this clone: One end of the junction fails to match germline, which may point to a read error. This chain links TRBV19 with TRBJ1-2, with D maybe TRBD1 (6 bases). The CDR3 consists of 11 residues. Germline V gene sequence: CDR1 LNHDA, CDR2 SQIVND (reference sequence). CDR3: CASSSPPRQVF. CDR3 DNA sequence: TGTGCCAGTAGTTCCCCCCCGCGACAGGTCTTC.

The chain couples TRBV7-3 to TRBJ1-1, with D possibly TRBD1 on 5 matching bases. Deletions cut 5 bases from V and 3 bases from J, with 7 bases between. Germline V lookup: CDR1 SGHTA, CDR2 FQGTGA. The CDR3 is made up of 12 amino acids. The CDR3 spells CASSRDYTEAFF. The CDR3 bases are TGTGCCAGCAGCCGGGACTACACTGAAGCTTTCTTT.

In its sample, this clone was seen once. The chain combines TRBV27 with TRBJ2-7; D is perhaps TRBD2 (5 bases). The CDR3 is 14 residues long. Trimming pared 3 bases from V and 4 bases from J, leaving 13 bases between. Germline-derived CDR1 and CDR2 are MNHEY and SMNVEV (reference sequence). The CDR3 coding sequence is TGTGCCAGCAGTTTTACGGGGTTGGGGTACGAGCAGTACTTC. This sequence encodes CASSFTGLGYEQYF.

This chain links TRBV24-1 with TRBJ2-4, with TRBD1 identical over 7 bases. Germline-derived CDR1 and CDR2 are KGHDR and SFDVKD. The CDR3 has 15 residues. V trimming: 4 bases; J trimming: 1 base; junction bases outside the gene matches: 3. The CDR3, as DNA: TGTGCCACCAGTGACCCACAGGGGGCCAAAAACATTCAGTACTTC. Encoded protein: CATSDPQGAKNIQYF.

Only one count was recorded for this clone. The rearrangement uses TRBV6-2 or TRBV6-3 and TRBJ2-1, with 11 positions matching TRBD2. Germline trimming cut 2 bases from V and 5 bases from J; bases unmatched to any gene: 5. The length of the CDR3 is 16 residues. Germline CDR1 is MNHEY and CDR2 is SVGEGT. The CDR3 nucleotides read TGTGCCAGCAGTTACCCGGGACTAGCGGATAACAATGAGCAGTTCTTC. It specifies CASSYPGLADNNEQFF.

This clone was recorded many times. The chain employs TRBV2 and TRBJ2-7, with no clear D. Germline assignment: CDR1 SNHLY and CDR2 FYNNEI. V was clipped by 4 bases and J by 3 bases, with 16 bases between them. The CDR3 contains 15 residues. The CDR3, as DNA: TGTGCCAGCAGTGCCGACCCCCTCCCGGGCTACGAGCAGTACTTC. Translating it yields CASSADPLPGYEQYF.

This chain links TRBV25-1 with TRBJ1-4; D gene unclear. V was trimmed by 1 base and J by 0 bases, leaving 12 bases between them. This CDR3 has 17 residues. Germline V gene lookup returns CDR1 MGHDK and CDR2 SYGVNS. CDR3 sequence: CASSESFVQATNEKLFF. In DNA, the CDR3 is TGTGCCAGCAGTGAATCTTTCGTGCAGGCAACTAATGAAAAACTGTTTTTT.

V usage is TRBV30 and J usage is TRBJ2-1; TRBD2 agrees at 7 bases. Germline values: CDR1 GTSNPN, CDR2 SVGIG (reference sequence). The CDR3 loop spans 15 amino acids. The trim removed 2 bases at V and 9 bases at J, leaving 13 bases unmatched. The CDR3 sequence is CAWSLAWRESGEQFF. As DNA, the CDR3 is TGTGCCTGGAGTCTGGCATGGCGGGAGAGCGGTGAGCAGTTCTTC.

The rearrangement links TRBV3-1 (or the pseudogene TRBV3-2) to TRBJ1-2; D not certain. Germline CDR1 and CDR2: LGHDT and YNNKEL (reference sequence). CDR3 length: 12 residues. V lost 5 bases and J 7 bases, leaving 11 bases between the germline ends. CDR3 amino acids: CASSAGVGGYTF. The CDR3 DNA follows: TGTGCCAGCAGCGCGGGTGTCGGTGGCTACACCTTC.

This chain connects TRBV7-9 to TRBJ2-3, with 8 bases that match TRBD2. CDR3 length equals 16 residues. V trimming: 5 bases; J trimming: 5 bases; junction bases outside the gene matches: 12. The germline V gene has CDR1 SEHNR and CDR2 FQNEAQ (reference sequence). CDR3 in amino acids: CASSPGLAPGLDTQYF. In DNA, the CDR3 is TGTGCCAGCAGCCCAGGACTAGCCCCGGGGCTAGATACGCAGTATTTT.

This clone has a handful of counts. The CDR3 loop reads CASSLGTSGPQETQYF. The CDR3, as DNA: TGTGCCAGCAGCCTCGGGACTAGCGGTCCCCAAGAGACCCAGTACTTC. The chain has TRBV7-2 and TRBJ2-5, with 11 bases fitting TRBD2. In germline, CDR1 is SGHTA, CDR2 FQGNSA. V shed 5 bases and J 1 base; nucleotides not matched to a gene: 6. This CDR3 comprises 16 residues. Full variable domain (rest looked up from reference TRBV7-2 and TRBJ2-5): GAGVSQSPSNKVTEKGKDVELRCDPISGHTALYWYRQSLGQGLEFLIYFQGNSAPDKSGLPSDRFSAERTGGSVSTLTIQRTQQEDSAVYLCASSLGTSGPQETQYFGPGTRLLVL.

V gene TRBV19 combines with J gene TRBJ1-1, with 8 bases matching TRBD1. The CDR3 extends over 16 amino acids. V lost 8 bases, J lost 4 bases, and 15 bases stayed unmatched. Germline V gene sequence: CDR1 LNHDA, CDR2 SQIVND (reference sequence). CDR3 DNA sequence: TGTGCCAGTTTTCGGACAGGGTATCGTCCTAGCACTGAAGCTTTCTTT. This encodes CASFRTGYRPSTEAFF.

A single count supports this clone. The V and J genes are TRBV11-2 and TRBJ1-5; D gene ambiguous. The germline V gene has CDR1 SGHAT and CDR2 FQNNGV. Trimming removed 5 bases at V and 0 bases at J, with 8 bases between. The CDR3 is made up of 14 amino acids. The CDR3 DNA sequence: TGTGCCAGCAGCGAGATGAATAGCAATCAGCCCCAGCATTTT. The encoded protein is CASSEMNSNQPQHF.

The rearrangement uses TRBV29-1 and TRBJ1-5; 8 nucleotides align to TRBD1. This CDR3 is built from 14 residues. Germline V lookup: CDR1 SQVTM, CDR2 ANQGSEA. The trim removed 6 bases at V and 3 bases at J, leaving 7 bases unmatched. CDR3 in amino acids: CSVWTGQYNQPQHF. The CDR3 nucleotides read TGCAGCGTCTGGACAGGGCAATACAATCAGCCCCAGCATTTT.

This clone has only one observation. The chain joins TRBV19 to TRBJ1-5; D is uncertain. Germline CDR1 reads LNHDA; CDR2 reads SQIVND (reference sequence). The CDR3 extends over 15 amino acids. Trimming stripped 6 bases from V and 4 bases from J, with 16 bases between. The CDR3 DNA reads TGTGCCAGTAGGCAATCAGGAGGGTCAAATCAGCCCCAGCATTTT. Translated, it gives CASRQSGGSNQPQHF.

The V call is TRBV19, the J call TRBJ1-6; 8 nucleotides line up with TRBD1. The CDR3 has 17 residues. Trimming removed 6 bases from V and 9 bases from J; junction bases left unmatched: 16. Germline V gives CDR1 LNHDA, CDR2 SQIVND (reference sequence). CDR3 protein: CASSLGGDRGPFSPLHF. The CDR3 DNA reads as TGTGCCAGTAGCCTGGGTGGAGACAGGGGCCCGTTTTCACCCCTCCACTTT.